Sequencing of this TCR beta chain was carried out in a study of shared clonotypes between healthy human individuals. Note on this clone: This specimen includes other DNA sequences encoding the same CDR3.

Negatively enriched CD4+ T cells were divided by CD45RA into naive and memory. Trimming shortened V by 0 bases and J by 4 bases, and 10 bases separated the two germline ends. CDR1 and CDR2 (germline): SGHRS, YFSETQ. CDR3 length: 15 amino acids. Data came from immunoSEQ multiplex PCR; TCRdb stores just in-frame clones and leaves some out. The data show about 2.4 million clones, 93% seen once. The sample consisted of naive CD4+ T cells from PBMCs. The subset was: CD45RA+ positively selected. V gene TRBV5-1 combines with J gene TRBJ1-4; the D gene is possibly TRBD1 (5 bases). This receptor was taken from a man aged 18 to 35 in good health. Some clones in this sample may be carry-over from other donors' samples. CDR3 sequence (DNA): TGCGCCAGCAGCTTGGCAACAGGCCGTAATGAAAAACTGTTTTTT. This encodes CASSLATGRNEKLFF.